This T cell receptor (beta chain) appears in the sequencing data of a study of blood T cell repertoires in COVID-19. TCRdb's copy holds only in-frame clones and misses some; the assay was immunoSEQ multiplex PCR. Of some 390,000 clones in the sample, over 75% were seen once. CDR1 is MNHEY and CDR2 is SVGEGT in the germline V gene. V lost 2 bases, J lost 3 bases, and 14 bases lay in between. The CDR3 contains 16 residues. V gene TRBV6-2 or TRBV6-3 combines with J gene TRBJ1-5; D is unresolved. The clonotype was recovered from a middle-aged woman with COVID-19, enrolled during active disease. Sequenced input: peripheral blood. The CDR3 DNA reads as TGTGCCAGCAGTTACCAGTCGATTTCCATCAATCAGCCCCAGCATTTT. Its protein product is CASSYQSISINQPQHF.